The TCR beta chain described here comes from a study of graft-versus-host responses after intestinal transplantation. About the study: Recipients underwent multivisceral, liver-intestinal, or isolated intestinal transplants.

As concerns this clone: Its antigen is unknown.

The CDR3 extends over 15 amino acids. Trimming left V 5 bases short and J 1 base short, with 12 bases between. Germline CDR1 is LNHNV and CDR2 is YYDKDF (reference sequence). Study outcomes and limitations: High graft-versus-host to host-versus-graft T cell clonal ratios marked allografts of patients with graft-donor macrochimerism.

Using immunoSEQ multiplex PCR, the repertoire was profiled, and TCRdb retains in-frame clones only, with some absent. Among more than 100,000 clones listed, roughly 95% were seen once. Sequenced here: unstimulated CD8+ T cells sorted from spleen or lymph node cells, sampled before intestinal transplant. This receptor was identified in a human donor who received an intestinal transplant. J is TRBJ1-3 and V is TRBV15, with D perhaps TRBD1 (5 bases). In DNA, the CDR3 is TGTGCCACCAGCGGGGCTGGGCGGTCTGGAAACACCATATATTTT. This encodes CATSGAGRSGNTIYF. The complete variable domain, with remaining parts taken from reference TRBV15 and TRBJ1-3, reads DAMVIQNPRYQVTQFGKPVTLSCSQTLNHNVMYWYQQKSSQAPKLLFHYYDKDFNNEADTPDNFQSRRPNTSFCFLDIRSPGLGDTAMYLCATSGAGRSGNTIYFGEGSWLTVV.